This TCR beta chain originates from a study of shared clonotypes between healthy human individuals. TCRdb keeps only in-frame clones here, not all; method: immunoSEQ multiplex PCR. The sample has under 700,000 clones, roughly 95% seen once. CD8 cells regarded as naive lacked CD45RO, were positively chosen for CCR7, and omitted terminally differentiated effector memory CD45RA+ cells. Nashville, Tennessee was home to all donors, who were Caucasian adults. The CDR3 loop spans 14 amino acids. V was cut by 0 bases and J by 0 bases, with 7 bases left in between. The germline CDR1 and CDR2 sequences are SGHNT and YYREEE (reference sequence).

Sequencing used naive CD8+ T cells sorted from blood. The chain employs TRBV5-4 and TRBJ2-7; unclear D gene. The sequence came from a young woman in good health. CDR3 loop: CASSLDRNSYEQYF. In nucleotides, the CDR3 is TGTGCCAGCAGCTTGGACAGAAACTCCTACGAGCAGTACTTC.